The TCR beta chain described here comes from a study of cytomegalovirus exposure and HLA in healthy donors. Unrecorded immune exposures were likely, despite nominal health at sampling. Trimming at V came to 2 bases and at J to 0 bases, leaving 8 bases not matched to a gene. The CDR3 totals 17 residues. Germline V gene sequence: CDR1 SGDLS, CDR2 YYNGEE. It was with 60 Vbeta and 13 Jbeta primers that the PCR ran. Generated by immunoSEQ multiplex PCR, the TCRdb table keeps only in-frame clones and is missing some. Of over 75,000 clones in the sample, 64% are singletons; the top ten hold 2% to 2.5%. This clone was picked up a small number of times. Its specificity is not known. Findings and caveats of the study: Immune exposure was documented only through CMV serostatus. Later on, an analysis found that several of the most significant clusters appeared to be linked to common viral pathogens, which included parvovirus B19. Reports state that TCR beta sequences accurately predicted most subjects' HLA-A and HLA-B alleles.

The origin of this receptor is a human donor in good health. Sequenced material: PBMCs. This chain links TRBV9 with TRBJ2-3; the match to TRBD2 covers 8 bases. CDR3 sequence: CASSVSVAGYSTDTQYF. The CDR3 DNA follows: TGTGCCAGCAGCGTCTCTGTAGCGGGGTATAGCACAGATACGCAGTATTTT.